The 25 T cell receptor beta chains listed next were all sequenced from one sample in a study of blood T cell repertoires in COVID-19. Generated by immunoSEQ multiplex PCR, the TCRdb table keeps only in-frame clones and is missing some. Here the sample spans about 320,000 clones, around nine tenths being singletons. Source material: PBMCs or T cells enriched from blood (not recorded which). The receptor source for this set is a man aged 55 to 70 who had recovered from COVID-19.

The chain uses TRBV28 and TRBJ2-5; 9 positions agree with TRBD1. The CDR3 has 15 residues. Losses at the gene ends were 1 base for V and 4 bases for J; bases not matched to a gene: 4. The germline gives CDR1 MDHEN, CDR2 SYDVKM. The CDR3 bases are TGTGCCAGCAGTTTATTGGGGACAGGGAGAGAGACCCAGTACTTC. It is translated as CASSLLGTGRETQYF.

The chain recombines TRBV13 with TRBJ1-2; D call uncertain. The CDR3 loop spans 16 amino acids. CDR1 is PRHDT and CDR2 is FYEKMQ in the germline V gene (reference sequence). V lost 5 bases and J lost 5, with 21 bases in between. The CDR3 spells CASSTARFEGLYGYTF. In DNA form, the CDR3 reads TGTGCCAGCAGCACGGCTAGGTTTGAAGGACTATATGGCTACACCTTC. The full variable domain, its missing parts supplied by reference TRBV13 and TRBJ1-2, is AAGVIQSPRHLIKEKRETATLKCYPIPRHDTVYWYQQGPGQDPQFLISFYEKMQSDKGSIPDRFSAQQFSDYHSELNMSSLELGDSALYFCASSTARFEGLYGYTFGSGTRLTVV.

CDR3 protein: CASSTSTGTQHF. CDR3 sequence (DNA): TGTGCCAGCAGCACCTCGACAGGGACCCAGCATTTT. V and J are TRBV9 and TRBJ1-5; TRBD1 aligns across 7 bases. The germline gives CDR1 SGDLS, CDR2 YYNGEE. V was pared by 4 bases and J by 11 bases, with 6 bases of the junction left unmatched. The CDR3 runs 12 residues.

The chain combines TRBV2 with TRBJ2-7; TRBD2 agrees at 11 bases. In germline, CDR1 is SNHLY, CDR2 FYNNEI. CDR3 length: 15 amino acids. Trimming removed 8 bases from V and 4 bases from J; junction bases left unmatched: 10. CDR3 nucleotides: TGTGCCAGCCTTAAGGTAGCGGGAGGGCCTTACGAGCAGTACTTC. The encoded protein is CASLKVAGGPYEQYF. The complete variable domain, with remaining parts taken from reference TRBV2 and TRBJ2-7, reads EPEVTQTPSHQVTQMGQEVILRCVPISNHLYFYWYRQILGQKVEFLVSFYNNEISEKSEIFDDQFSVERPDGSNFTLKIRSTKLEDSAMYFCASLKVAGGPYEQYFGPGTRLTVT.

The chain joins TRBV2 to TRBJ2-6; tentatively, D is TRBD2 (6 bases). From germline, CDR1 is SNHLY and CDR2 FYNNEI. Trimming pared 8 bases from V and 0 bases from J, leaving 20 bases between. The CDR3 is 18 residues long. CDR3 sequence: CASAGPFREASGANVLTF. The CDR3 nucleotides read TGTGCCAGCGCCGGACCCTTCAGGGAGGCCTCTGGGGCCAACGTCCTGACTTTC.

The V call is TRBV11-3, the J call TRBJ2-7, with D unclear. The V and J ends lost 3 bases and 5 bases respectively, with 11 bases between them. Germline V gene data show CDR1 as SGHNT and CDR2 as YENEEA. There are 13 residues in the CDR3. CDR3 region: CASSFKRAHEQYF. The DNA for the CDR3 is TGTGCCAGCAGCTTTAAGAGAGCCCACGAGCAGTACTTC.

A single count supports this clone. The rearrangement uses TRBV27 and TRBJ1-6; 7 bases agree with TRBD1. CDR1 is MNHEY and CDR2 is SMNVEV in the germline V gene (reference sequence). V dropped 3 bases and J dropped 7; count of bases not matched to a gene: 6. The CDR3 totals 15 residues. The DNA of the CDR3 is TGTGCCAGCAGTTTGCAGGGACAGCTAAATTCACCCCTCCACTTT. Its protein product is CASSLQGQLNSPLHF.

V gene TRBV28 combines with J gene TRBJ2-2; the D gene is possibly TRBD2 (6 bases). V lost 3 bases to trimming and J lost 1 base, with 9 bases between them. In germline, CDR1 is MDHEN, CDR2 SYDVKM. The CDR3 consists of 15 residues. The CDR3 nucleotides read TGTGCCAGCAGTTTTGGGCGGGGGAACACCGGGGAGCTGTTTTTT. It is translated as CASSFGRGNTGELFF.

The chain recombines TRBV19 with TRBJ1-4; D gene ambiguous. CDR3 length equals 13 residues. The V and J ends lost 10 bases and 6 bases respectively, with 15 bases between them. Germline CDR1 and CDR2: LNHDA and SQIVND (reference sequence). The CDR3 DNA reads TGTGCCACCGGTGGTCCGGGTTATGAAAAACTGTTTTTT. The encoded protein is CATGGPGYEKLFF. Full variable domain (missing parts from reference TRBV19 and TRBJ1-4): DGGITQSPKYLFRKEGQNVTLSCEQNLNHDAMYWYRQDPGQGLRLIYYSQIVNDFQKGDIAEGYSVSREKKESFPLTVTSAQKNPTAFYLCATGGPGYEKLFFGSGTQLSVL.

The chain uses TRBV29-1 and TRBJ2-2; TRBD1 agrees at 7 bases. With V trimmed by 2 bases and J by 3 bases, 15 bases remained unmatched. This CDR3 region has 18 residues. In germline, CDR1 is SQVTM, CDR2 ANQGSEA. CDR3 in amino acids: CSVETPNRQGRYTGELFF. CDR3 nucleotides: TGCAGCGTTGAAACACCAAATAGACAGGGCCGGTACACCGGGGAGCTGTTTTTT.

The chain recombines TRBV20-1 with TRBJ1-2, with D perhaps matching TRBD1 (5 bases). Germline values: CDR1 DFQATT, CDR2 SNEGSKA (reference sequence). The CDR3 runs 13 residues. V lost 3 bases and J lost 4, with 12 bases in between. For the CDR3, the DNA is TGCAGTGCTAGTAAGGGGAGGTTCTATGGCTACACCTTC. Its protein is CSASKGRFYGYTF.

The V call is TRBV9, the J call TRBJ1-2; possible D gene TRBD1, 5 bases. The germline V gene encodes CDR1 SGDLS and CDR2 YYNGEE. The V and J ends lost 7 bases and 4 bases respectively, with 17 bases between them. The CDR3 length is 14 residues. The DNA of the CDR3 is TGTGCCAGCGCAAGGGAACAGGACATCTATGGCTACACCTTC. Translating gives CASAREQDIYGYTF.

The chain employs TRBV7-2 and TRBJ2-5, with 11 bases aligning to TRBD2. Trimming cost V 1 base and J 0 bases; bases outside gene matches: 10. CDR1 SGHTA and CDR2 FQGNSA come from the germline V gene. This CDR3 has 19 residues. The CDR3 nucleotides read TGTGCCAGCAGCTTAGGGTTAGCGGGAGGGCCCTTGAACCAAGAGACCCAGTACTTC. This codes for CASSLGLAGGPLNQETQYF.

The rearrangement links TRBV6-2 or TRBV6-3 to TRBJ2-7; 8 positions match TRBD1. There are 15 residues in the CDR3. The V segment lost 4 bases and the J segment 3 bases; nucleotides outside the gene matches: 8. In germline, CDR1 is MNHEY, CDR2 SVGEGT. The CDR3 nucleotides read TGTGCCAGCAGTTTCCGGGACAGGATCAACTACGAGCAGTACTTC. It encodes CASSFRDRINYEQYF.

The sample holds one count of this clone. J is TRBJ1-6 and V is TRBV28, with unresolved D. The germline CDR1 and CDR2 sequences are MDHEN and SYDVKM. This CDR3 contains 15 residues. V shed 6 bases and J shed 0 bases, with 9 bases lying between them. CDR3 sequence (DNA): TGTGCCAGCAGCCAAACGGTCTCCTATAATTCACCCCTCCACTTT. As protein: CASSQTVSYNSPLHF.

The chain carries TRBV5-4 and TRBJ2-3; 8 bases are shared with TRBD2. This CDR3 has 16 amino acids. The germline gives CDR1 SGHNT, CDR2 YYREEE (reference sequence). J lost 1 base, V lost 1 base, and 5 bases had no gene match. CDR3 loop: CASSLSRGGGTDTQYF. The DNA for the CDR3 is TGTGCCAGCAGCTTGTCCCGGGGGGGCGGCACAGATACGCAGTATTTT.

The CDR3 region has the DNA TGTGCCAGCAGCTTAACGGGATCGACAGTCTACAATGAGCAGTTCTTC. Its translation: CASSLTGSTVYNEQFF. The chain employs TRBV7-3 and TRBJ2-1; the D gene is possibly TRBD1 (5 bases). The length of the CDR3 is 16 residues. With 0 bases removed from V and 3 bases from J, the gap between germline ends came to 12 bases. Germline CDR1 SGHTA, CDR2 FQGTGA.

Written as DNA, the CDR3 is TGTGCCAGCAGCTTATTTCGGGGAGAGGAGGAGACCCAGTACTTC. As protein: CASSLFRGEEETQYF. V usage is TRBV5-4 and J usage is TRBJ2-5, with a tentative D call TRBD2 (5 bases). Trimming took 2 bases from V and 5 from J, leaving 16 bases between them. This CDR3 contains 15 residues. Germline CDR1 SGHNT, CDR2 YYREEE (reference sequence). Based on the CDR3 plus reference TRBV5-4 and TRBJ2-5, the full variable domain is ETGVTQSPTHLIKTRGQQVTLRCSSQSGHNTVSWYQQALGQGPQFIFQYYREEENGRGNFPPRFSGLQFPNYSSELNVNALELDDSALYLCASSLFRGEEETQYFGPGTRLLVL.

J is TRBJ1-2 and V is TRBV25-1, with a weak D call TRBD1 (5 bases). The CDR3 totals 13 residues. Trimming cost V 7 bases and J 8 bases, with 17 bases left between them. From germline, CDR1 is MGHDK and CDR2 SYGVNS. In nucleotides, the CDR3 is TGTGCCAGCACAAGCGGGGGAGGAAGGGGCTACACCTTC. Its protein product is CASTSGGGRGYTF.

The CDR3: CAISRAGGSTDTQYF. DNA of the CDR3: TGTGCCATCAGTAGAGCGGGAGGTAGCACAGATACGCAGTATTTT. The rearrangement joins TRBV10-3 to TRBJ2-3, with 9 bases fitting TRBD2. Germline values: CDR1 ENHRY, CDR2 SYGVKD. The V and J ends lost 5 bases and 0 bases, in that order; junction bases with no gene match: 3. The CDR3 is 15 residues long.

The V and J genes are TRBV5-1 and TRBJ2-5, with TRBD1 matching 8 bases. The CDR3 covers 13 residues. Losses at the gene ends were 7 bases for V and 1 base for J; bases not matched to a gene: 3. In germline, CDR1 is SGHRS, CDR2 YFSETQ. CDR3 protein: CASHGTGQETQYF. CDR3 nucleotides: TGCGCCAGCCACGGGACAGGCCAAGAGACCCAGTACTTC.

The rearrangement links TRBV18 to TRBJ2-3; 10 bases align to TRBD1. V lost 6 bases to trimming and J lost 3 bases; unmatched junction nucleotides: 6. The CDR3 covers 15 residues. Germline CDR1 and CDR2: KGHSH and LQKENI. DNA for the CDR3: TGTGCCAGCTCCCGGGACAGGGGTAGGACAGATACGCAGTATTTT. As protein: CASSRDRGRTDTQYF. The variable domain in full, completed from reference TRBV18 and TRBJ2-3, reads NAGVMQNPRHLVRRRGQEARLRCSPMKGHSHVYWYRQLPEEGLKFMVYLQKENIIDESGMPKERFSAEFPKEGPSILRIQQVVRGDSAAYFCASSRDRGRTDTQYFGPGTRLTVL.

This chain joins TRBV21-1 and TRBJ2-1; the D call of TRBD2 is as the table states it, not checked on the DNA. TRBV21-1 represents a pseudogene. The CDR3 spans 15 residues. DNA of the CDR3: TGTGCCAGCAGCAAGAGGGAAGTTACCTACAATGAGCAGTTCTTC. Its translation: CASSKREVTYNEQFF.

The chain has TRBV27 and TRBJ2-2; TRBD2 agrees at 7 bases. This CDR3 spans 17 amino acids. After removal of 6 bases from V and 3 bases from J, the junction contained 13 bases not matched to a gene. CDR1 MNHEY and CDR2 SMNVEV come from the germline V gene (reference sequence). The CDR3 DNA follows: TGTGCCAGCAGCCCCTGGCCCCCTGGGGGGGACACCGGGGAGCTGTTTTTT. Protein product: CASSPWPPGGDTGELFF.

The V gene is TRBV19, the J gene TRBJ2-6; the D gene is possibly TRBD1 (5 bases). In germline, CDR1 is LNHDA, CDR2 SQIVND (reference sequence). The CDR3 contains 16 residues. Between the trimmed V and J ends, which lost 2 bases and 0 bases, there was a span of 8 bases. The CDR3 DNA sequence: TGTGCCAGTAGTATAAGACAGCACTCTGGGGCCAACGTCCTGACTTTC. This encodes CASSIRQHSGANVLTF.